The 18 T cell receptor beta chains given below trace back to one sample, sequenced in a study of blood T cell repertoires in COVID-19. The protocol was immunoSEQ multiplex PCR, while the TCRdb copy is restricted to in-frame clones and leaves out a portion. The sample lists about 270,000 clones, 86% occurring once. Sequenced: peripheral blood. The source is a woman in her twenties or thirties with COVID-19, enrolled during active disease.

This clone was picked up one time. The sample has other DNA sequences that encode this CDR3 too. V gene TRBV5-1 combines with J gene TRBJ2-1, with D hard to call. The germline V gene encodes CDR1 SGHRS and CDR2 YFSETQ. Trimming left V 0 bases short and J 4 bases short, with 8 bases between. The CDR3 runs 14 residues. CDR3 sequence (DNA): TGCGCCAGCAGCTTGGCGGCAGGTTACAATGAGCAGTTCTTC. Amino acid sequence: CASSLAAGYNEQFF.

V is TRBV7-9 and J is TRBJ2-7, with TRBD2 identical over 8 bases. This CDR3 has 15 amino acids. Germline assignment: CDR1 SEHNR and CDR2 FQNEAQ (reference sequence). The junction had 7 bases not matched to a gene; V was cut back by 5 bases and J by 1 base. CDR3 nucleotide sequence: TGTGCCAGCAGCGCTCGACTAGCGAATTCCTACGAGCAGTACTTC. Translation: CASSARLANSYEQYF.

The rearrangement uses TRBV19 and TRBJ2-5; D is unresolved. The CDR3 has 11 amino acids. CDR1 and CDR2 (germline): LNHDA, SQIVND (reference sequence). Trimming removed 6 bases from V and 4 bases from J, with 6 bases in between. The CDR3 protein is CASSSPETQYF. The CDR3, as DNA: TGTGCCAGTAGCAGTCCAGAGACCCAGTACTTC.

The chain employs TRBV5-1 and TRBJ2-1; D is perhaps TRBD1 (6 bases). Trimming stripped 1 base from V and 4 bases from J, with 12 bases between. Germline V gene data show CDR1 as SGHRS and CDR2 as YFSETQ. The CDR3 sequence is 15 residues long. The CDR3 DNA follows: TGCGCCAGCAGCTTGTCAGGGGATACGTACAATGAGCAGTTCTTC. Its translation is CASSLSGDTYNEQFF.

This chain links TRBV10-3 with TRBJ2-3; D is unresolved. This CDR3 spans 14 amino acids. V lost 3 bases, J lost 5 bases, and 12 bases lay in between. Germline CDR1 ENHRY, CDR2 SYGVKD. The CDR3 nucleotides are TGTGCCATCAGTGAATCCGGTTCAAAAGATACGCAGTATTTT. This encodes CAISESGSKDTQYF.

The chain uses TRBV5-1 and TRBJ1-1; perhaps TRBD1 as D (6 bases). The CDR3 is made up of 16 amino acids. V lost 0 bases and J lost 3, with 15 bases in between. Germline loops: CDR1 SGHRS, CDR2 YFSETQ. The CDR3 sequence: CASSLDQQGAYTEAFF. DNA of the CDR3: TGCGCCAGCAGCTTGGACCAACAGGGAGCTTACACTGAAGCTTTCTTT. Looking up the rest from reference TRBV5-1 and TRBJ1-1 gives the full variable domain: KAGVTQTPRYLIKTRGQQVTLSCSPISGHRSVSWYQQTPGQGLQFLFEYFSETQRNKGNFPGRFSGRQFSNSRSEMNVSTLELGDSALYLCASSLDQQGAYTEAFFGQGTRLTVV.

The chain carries TRBV3-1 (or the pseudogene TRBV3-2) and TRBJ2-5; possible D gene TRBD1, 5 bases. The length of the CDR3 is 13 residues. Trimming shortened V by 5 bases and J by 5 bases, and 12 bases separated the two germline ends. Germline assignment: CDR1 LGHDT and CDR2 YNNKEL (reference sequence). The CDR3 sequence: CASSGASRETQYF. In nucleotides, the CDR3 is TGTGCCAGCAGCGGGGCCAGCCGGGAGACCCAGTACTTC.

J is TRBJ2-2 and V is TRBV19; TRBD1 aligns across 7 bases. Looked up from germline, CDR1 is LNHDA and CDR2 is SQIVND (reference sequence). Losses at the gene ends were 5 bases for V and 5 bases for J; bases not matched to a gene: 5. CDR3 size: 14 residues. CDR3 sequence (DNA): TGTGCCAGTAGTCGACAGGGTAGAACCGGGGAGCTGTTTTTT. This codes for CASSRQGRTGELFF. The full variable domain, its missing parts supplied by reference TRBV19 and TRBJ2-2, is DGGITQSPKYLFRKEGQNVTLSCEQNLNHDAMYWYRQDPGQGLRLIYYSQIVNDFQKGDIAEGYSVSREKKESFPLTVTSAQKNPTAFYLCASSRQGRTGELFFGEGSRLTVL.

CDR3 DNA sequence: TGTGCCAGCAGCGCGGACAGACCCCCCTACGAGCAGTACTTC. Its protein product is CASSADRPPYEQYF. The V call is TRBV7-2, the J call TRBJ2-7; the D gene is possibly TRBD1 (6 bases). The CDR3 totals 14 residues. CDR1 and CDR2 (germline): SGHTA, FQGNSA. V was clipped by 5 bases and J by 2 bases, with 13 bases between them.

V usage is TRBV30 and J usage is TRBJ1-1; 8 bases align to TRBD1. Germline assignment: CDR1 GTSNPN and CDR2 SVGIG (reference sequence). Losses at the gene ends were 2 bases for V and 1 base for J; bases not matched to a gene: 3. CDR3 size: 14 residues. The CDR3 region has the DNA TGTGCCTGGAGTAAGGACAGGGCGAACACTGAAGCTTTCTTT. This codes for CAWSKDRANTEAFF.

The chain combines TRBV5-6 with TRBJ1-2, with D possibly being TRBD1 (5 bases). CDR1 is SGHDT and CDR2 is YYEEEE in the germline V gene. This CDR3 has 13 amino acids. V lost 0 bases and J 5 bases, leaving 8 bases between the germline ends. CDR3 loop: CASSLVQEYGYTF. The CDR3 DNA follows: TGTGCCAGCAGCTTGGTACAGGAGTATGGCTACACCTTC.

This chain connects TRBV24-1 to TRBJ2-5, with TRBD1 as a possible D gene (7 bases). Germline V gives CDR1 KGHDR, CDR2 SFDVKD. The ends were cut back, 3 bases at V and 1 base at J, with 14 bases in the middle. This CDR3 is built from 16 residues. The CDR3 nucleotides are TGTGCCACCAGTGATAGGCGGGGACAGCCCCAAGAGACCCAGTACTTC. Translation: CATSDRRGQPQETQYF.

The V call is TRBV27, the J call TRBJ1-6; TRBD1 aligns across 7 bases. CDR1 and CDR2 from the germline V gene are MNHEY and SMNVEV (reference sequence). The J segment lost 10 bases and the V segment lost 4 bases, leaving 7 bases of the junction unmatched. The CDR3 sequence is 14 residues long. CDR3 DNA: TGTGCCAGCAGTTGGGGGGACAGACGGTCACCCCTCCACTTT. Protein: CASSWGDRRSPLHF.

The V gene is TRBV6-2 or TRBV6-3, the J gene TRBJ2-5; D perhaps matches TRBD1 (5 bases). Germline V gene sequence: CDR1 MNHEY, CDR2 SVGEGT. CDR3 length: 15 amino acids. V lost 2 bases and J lost 5, with 15 bases in between. For the CDR3, the DNA is TGTGCCAGCAGTTACGCGCCTCTAAAGGGGGAGACCCAGTACTTC. Translated: CASSYAPLKGETQYF.

This clone showed up just once. The chain couples TRBV6-2 or TRBV6-3 to TRBJ1-1, with D hard to call. The CDR3 length is 13 residues. V shed 4 bases and J shed 0 bases, with 6 bases lying between them. Germline CDR1 is MNHEY and CDR2 is SVGEGT. The CDR3 nucleotides read TGTGCCAGCAGTTTGACATTGAACACTGAAGCTTTCTTT. It encodes CASSLTLNTEAFF.

The chain couples TRBV5-8 to TRBJ1-4, with TRBD1 matching over 7 bases. Looked up from germline, CDR1 is SGHTS and CDR2 is YDEGEE. The CDR3 runs 15 residues. V was pared by 5 bases and J by 4 bases, with 8 bases of the junction left unmatched. The CDR3 coding sequence is TGTGCCAGCAGTGCCGGGACAGATGATAATGAAAAACTGTTTTTT. Its translation is CASSAGTDDNEKLFF. The full variable domain, completed using reference TRBV5-8 and TRBJ1-4, is EAGVTQSPTHLIKTRGQQATLRCSPISGHTSVYWYQQALGLGLQFLLWYDEGEERNRGNFPPRFSGRQFPNYSSELNVNALELEDSALYLCASSAGTDDNEKLFFGSGTQLSVL.

This chain uses TRBV20-1 with TRBJ2-3; 10 bases are shared with TRBD2. Unmatched junction bases numbered 7, after V lost 3 bases and J lost 4 bases. The CDR3 length is 15 residues. The V gene's germline CDR1 is DFQATT and CDR2 SNEGSKA (reference sequence). CDR3 in amino acids: CSASKRGGRPDTQYF. The CDR3 region has the DNA TGCAGTGCTAGTAAGCGGGGGGGCCGACCAGATACGCAGTATTTT.

This chain joins TRBV29-1 and TRBJ1-1, with 9 bases that match TRBD1. The CDR3 length is 14 residues. V trimming: 4 bases; J trimming: 2 bases; junction bases outside the gene matches: 5. CDR1 SQVTM and CDR2 ANQGSEA come from the germline V gene. Here the CDR3 reads CSVGLTGGNTEAFF. The DNA for the CDR3 is TGCAGCGTTGGTTTGACAGGGGGTAACACTGAAGCTTTCTTT.